This TCR beta chain was recorded in a study of T cells after yellow fever vaccination. About the research overall: The authors prepared low-cell-number fractions using SMART-Seq v4 Ultra Low Input. Whole-study findings and limits: Clones that expanded after primary vaccination mostly reappeared after the booster (96% CD4, 70% to 90% CD8). Abundant clonotypes from the bulk population could get into FACS-sorted repertoires as contaminants.

UMIs were added to TCR cDNA along with a universal primer site when it was made by 5'RACE template switching. TCRdb re-called the 5' RACE reads with MiXCR, one entry per CDR3 protein. The sample holds 320,000 or so distinct CDR3 sequences; 8% to 9.5% are singletons and the top ten take 17%. V lost 2 bases and J lost 6; bases outside the gene matches: 15. CDR1 and CDR2 (germline): SGHTA, FQGNSA. This CDR3 has 18 residues. This clonotype was found a few times. Its target is not known. This specimen consisted of PBMCs, obtained 45 days after the first yellow fever vaccination. The rearrangement links TRBV7-2 to TRBJ1-5; TRBD1 matches 8 bases. This receptor was obtained from a man between 18 and 35 years old who received the YFV17D yellow fever vaccine. CDR3 in amino acids: CASSLRPAGQGMGQPQHF. CDR3 in DNA: TGTGCCAGCAGCTTACGCCCGGCAGGACAGGGTATGGGTCAGCCCCAGCATTTT.